Below, 23 T cell receptor beta chains from the same sample are listed, as sequenced in a study of blood T cell repertoires in COVID-19. Assay used: immunoSEQ multiplex PCR; TCRdb lists only in-frame clones, some missing. The repertoire holds roughly 180,000 clones, with over 80% as singletons. Sequencing was carried out using peripheral blood. The source is a woman aged 25-40 years with acute or convalescent COVID-19.

The chain employs TRBV5-4 and TRBJ2-1, with 8 positions matching TRBD2. The CDR3 contains 17 residues. J lost 0 bases, V lost 4 bases, and 9 bases had no gene match. CDR1 and CDR2 from the germline V gene are SGHNT and YYREEE (reference sequence). The chain's CDR3 is CASSPGAGGSSYNEQFF. The CDR3 DNA reads TGTGCCAGCAGCCCGGGGGCGGGGGGAAGCTCCTACAATGAGCAGTTCTTC. Combining the CDR3 with reference TRBV5-4 and TRBJ2-1 gives the whole variable domain ETGVTQSPTHLIKTRGQQVTLRCSSQSGHNTVSWYQQALGQGPQFIFQYYREEENGRGNFPPRFSGLQFPNYSSELNVNALELDDSALYLCASSPGAGGSSYNEQFFGPGTRLTVL.

The V call is TRBV9, the J call TRBJ1-1; D ambiguous. The CDR3 contains 14 residues. Germline V CDR1 and CDR2: SGDLS, YYNGEE. Trimming took off 0 bases at V and 6 bases at J, with 12 bases between the two ends. CDR3 in amino acids: CASSVGWRPSEAFF. For the CDR3, the DNA is TGTGCCAGCAGCGTAGGCTGGAGGCCTTCTGAAGCTTTCTTT.

The V and J genes are TRBV10-2 and TRBJ2-1; 9 positions agree with TRBD1. CDR3 length: 13 residues. Germline loops: CDR1 WSHSY, CDR2 SAAADI. V dropped 8 bases and J dropped 9; count of bases not matched to a gene: 8. The CDR3 here is CASGRTGEGEQFF. In DNA form, the CDR3 reads TGCGCCAGCGGTCGGACAGGGGAAGGTGAGCAGTTCTTC.

A single count supports this clone. The gene calls are TRBV18 and TRBJ1-1; the D gene is possibly TRBD1 (5 bases). The CDR3 sequence is 15 residues long. The ends were cut back, 1 base at V and 3 bases at J, with 12 bases in the middle. Per germline, CDR1 KGHSH and CDR2 LQKENI. The CDR3 loop reads CASSPLVDSYTEAFF. The CDR3 DNA reads as TGTGCCAGCTCACCACTGGTCGACAGCTACACTGAAGCTTTCTTT. Combining the CDR3 with reference TRBV18 and TRBJ1-1 gives the whole variable domain NAGVMQNPRHLVRRRGQEARLRCSPMKGHSHVYWYRQLPEEGLKFMVYLQKENIIDESGMPKERFSAEFPKEGPSILRIQQVVRGDSAAYFCASSPLVDSYTEAFFGQGTRLTVV.

The gene calls are TRBV7-3 and TRBJ1-1; D call uncertain. V lost 0 bases, J lost 5 bases, and 13 bases lay in between. Looked up from germline, CDR1 is SGHTA and CDR2 is FQGTGA. The CDR3 extends over 15 amino acids. CDR3 residues: CASSLTTLEVTEAFF. The DNA for the CDR3 is TGTGCCAGCAGCTTAACAACACTCGAGGTAACTGAAGCTTTCTTT.

The rearrangement joins TRBV19 to TRBJ2-2; maybe TRBD2 (6 bases). The germline V gene encodes CDR1 LNHDA and CDR2 SQIVND (reference sequence). The CDR3 runs 14 residues. With 6 bases removed from V and 2 bases from J, the gap between germline ends came to 10 bases. The CDR3 spells CASSAGSNTGELFF. The CDR3 bases are TGTGCCAGTAGCGCCGGGAGTAACACCGGGGAGCTGTTTTTT. Complete variable domain (other parts from reference TRBV19 and TRBJ2-2): DGGITQSPKYLFRKEGQNVTLSCEQNLNHDAMYWYRQDPGQGLRLIYYSQIVNDFQKGDIAEGYSVSREKKESFPLTVTSAQKNPTAFYLCASSAGSNTGELFFGEGSRLTVL.

This clone was seen a few times. The chain recombines TRBV10-2 with TRBJ2-2, with 8 nucleotides matching TRBD1. The germline V gene encodes CDR1 WSHSY and CDR2 SAAADI. CDR3 length: 16 residues. The V and J ends lost 6 bases and 8 bases, in that order; junction bases with no gene match: 14. The CDR3 region is CASREEGRGRRGELFF. The CDR3 DNA is TGCGCCAGCAGGGAGGAAGGCAGGGGGCGTCGAGGGGAGCTGTTTTTT.

The chain uses TRBV13 and TRBJ2-1; TRBD2 might be the D (6 bases). The V gene's germline CDR1 is PRHDT and CDR2 FYEKMQ (reference sequence). The ends were cut back, 4 bases at V and 9 bases at J, with 10 bases in the middle. The CDR3 consists of 12 residues. CDR3 protein: CASSSGRGEQFF. For the CDR3, the DNA is TGTGCCAGCAGCTCGGGGCGGGGTGAGCAGTTCTTC.

The CDR3 spells CASSFVGNWNEQFF. CDR3 sequence (DNA): TGTGCCAGCAGTTTCGTCGGGAATTGGAATGAGCAGTTCTTC. The chain joins TRBV27 to TRBJ2-1; possibly TRBD2 for D (5 bases). Trimming stripped 3 bases from V and 7 bases from J, with 13 bases between. The CDR3 extends over 14 amino acids. The germline V gene encodes CDR1 MNHEY and CDR2 SMNVEV (reference sequence).

The gene calls are TRBV28 and TRBJ1-3; D is possibly TRBD1 (6 bases). The CDR3 contains 15 residues. Trimming pared 5 bases from V and 7 bases from J, leaving 18 bases between. CDR1 and CDR2 (germline): MDHEN, SYDVKM. Here the CDR3 DNA reads TGTGCCAGCAGTACCCTGGGGGGGCTAGGTAACACCATATATTTT. It encodes CASSTLGGLGNTIYF.

CDR3 amino acids: CASSLGPSEYGYTF. The CDR3 DNA sequence: TGTGCCAGCAGCTTGGGGCCCTCTGAATATGGCTACACCTTC. The chain uses TRBV5-4 and TRBJ1-2; no clear D gene. Trimming stripped 0 bases from V and 5 bases from J, with 11 bases between. Germline V gives CDR1 SGHNT, CDR2 YYREEE (reference sequence). This CDR3 region has 14 residues. Complete variable domain (other parts from reference TRBV5-4 and TRBJ1-2): ETGVTQSPTHLIKTRGQQVTLRCSSQSGHNTVSWYQQALGQGPQFIFQYYREEENGRGNFPPRFSGLQFPNYSSELNVNALELDDSALYLCASSLGPSEYGYTFGSGTRLTVV.

This clone was seen once. This rearrangement joins TRBV6-2 or TRBV6-3 to TRBJ1-4; 8 bases map to TRBD1. With 5 bases clipped from V and 8 bases from J, the junction kept 7 bases outside the gene matches. The CDR3 runs to 14 residues. CDR1 and CDR2 from the germline V gene are MNHEY and SVGEGT. The CDR3 region has the DNA TGTGCCAGCAGTAAGATGGACAGGGAAGAAAAACTGTTTTTT. Residues: CASSKMDREEKLFF.

The J gene is TRBJ1-2, the V gene TRBV7-2; D perhaps matches TRBD1 (5 bases). Trimming stripped 5 bases from V and 7 bases from J, with 17 bases between. From germline, CDR1 is SGHTA and CDR2 FQGNSA. CDR3 length: 14 residues. CDR3 DNA sequence: TGTGCCAGCAGCGAACATTTGGGGGGATCTGGCTACACCTTC. Translation: CASSEHLGGSGYTF.

The count of this clone is one. J is TRBJ2-3 and V is TRBV18; D gene uncertain. The CDR3 consists of 11 residues. Germline lookup yields CDR1 KGHSH and CDR2 LQKENI. Trimming took 3 bases from V and 5 from J, leaving 3 bases between them. CDR3 DNA sequence: TGTGCCAGCTCACCTCAAGATACGCAGTATTTT. The encoded protein is CASSPQDTQYF.

V is TRBV11-3 and J is TRBJ2-1; D is uncertain. The germline V and J ends were trimmed by 3 bases and 4 bases, with 7 bases remaining between them. CDR3 size: 13 residues. CDR1 SGHNT and CDR2 YENEEA come from the germline V gene. This chain's CDR3 is CASSFGSYNEQFF. The CDR3 DNA sequence: TGTGCCAGCAGCTTTGGTAGTTACAATGAGCAGTTCTTC.

The gene calls are TRBV9 and TRBJ2-3; D is perhaps TRBD2 (6 bases). The CDR3 totals 14 residues. Per the germline V gene, CDR1 is SGDLS and CDR2 is YYNGEE. V was clipped by 4 bases and J by 5 bases, with 14 bases between them. CDR3 amino acids: CASSSRTGVDTQYF. CDR3 sequence (DNA): TGTGCCAGCAGCTCTCGGACGGGGGTAGATACGCAGTATTTT.

As for this clone: The sample has other DNA sequences that encode this CDR3 too. The CDR3 DNA reads TGTGCCACCAGCAGAGATCAGGGGGCCAATCAGCCCCAGCATTTT. This translates into CATSRDQGANQPQHF. This chain links TRBV15 with TRBJ1-5; TRBD1 agrees at 8 bases. The V gene's germline CDR1 is LNHNV and CDR2 YYDKDF (reference sequence). The length of the CDR3 is 15 residues. The trim removed 0 bases at V and 3 bases at J, leaving 1 base unmatched.

The rearrangement uses TRBV5-8 and TRBJ1-5; TRBD1 aligns across 12 bases. Per germline, CDR1 SGHTS and CDR2 YDEGEE. The CDR3 consists of 18 residues. V lost 4 bases to trimming and J lost 0 bases; unmatched junction nucleotides: 8. The CDR3 DNA sequence: TGTGCCAGCAGCGTACCGGGACAGGGGGCTTCTAGCAATCAGCCCCAGCATTTT. Protein: CASSVPGQGASSNQPQHF.

V usage is TRBV18 and J usage is TRBJ2-7; 11 nucleotides line up with TRBD2. The germline V gene has CDR1 KGHSH and CDR2 LQKENI. V was clipped by 3 bases and J by 4 bases; unmatched bases: 2. The CDR3 contains 14 residues. The CDR3 nucleotides are TGTGCCAGCTCACCCGGACTAGCGGGTTACGAGCAGTACTTC. As protein: CASSPGLAGYEQYF.

This chain uses TRBV7-2 with TRBJ1-2, with a tentative D call TRBD1 (6 bases). CDR1 is SGHTA and CDR2 is FQGNSA in the germline V gene. The CDR3 contains 15 residues. Trimming shortened V by 3 bases and J by 5 bases, and 16 bases separated the two germline ends. The CDR3 coding sequence is TGTGCCAGCAGCTTTGGGGAGGGGGAAAGGTATGGCTACACCTTC. Translation: CASSFGEGERYGYTF.

This clone is a singleton in its sample. The chain couples TRBV27 to TRBJ2-1, with 14 bases that match TRBD2. CDR1 MNHEY and CDR2 SMNVEV come from the germline V gene (reference sequence). The trim removed 3 bases at V and 1 base at J, leaving 8 bases unmatched. The CDR3 extends over 19 amino acids. DNA of the CDR3: TGTGCCAGCAGTTTCAGGGGACTAGCGGGAGCCATGTCCTACAATGAGCAGTTCTTC. It translates to CASSFRGLAGAMSYNEQFF.

The rearrangement links TRBV6-6 to TRBJ2-7; possible D gene TRBD2, 6 bases. This CDR3 comprises 11 residues. Between the trimmed V and J ends, which lost 8 bases and 8 bases, there was a span of 13 bases. CDR1 and CDR2 (germline): MNHNY, SVGAGI (reference sequence). CDR3 sequence reads: CASGMEGKQYF. The CDR3 DNA sequence: TGTGCCAGCGGAATGGAGGGCAAGCAGTACTTC.

The chain carries TRBV7-9 and TRBJ1-6, with a tentative D call TRBD1 (5 bases). Trimming removed 3 bases from V and 9 bases from J, with 12 bases in between. The germline gives CDR1 SEHNR, CDR2 FQNEAQ (reference sequence). The CDR3 is 14 amino acids. In DNA, the CDR3 is TGTGCCAGCAGCTTGACAGCTGCCTCTTCACCCCTCCACTTT. Its translation: CASSLTAASSPLHF. Variable domain in full (rest from reference TRBV7-9 and TRBJ1-6): DTGVSQNPRHKITKRGQNVTFRCDPISEHNRLYWYRQTLGQGPEFLTYFQNEAQLEKSRLLSDRFSAERPKGSFSTLEIQRTEQGDSAMYLCASSLTAASSPLHFGNGTRLTVT.